Listed below are T cell receptor beta chains from one sample, sequenced in a study of T cell responses to AZD1222 COVID-19 vaccine. Sequenced by immunoSEQ multiplex PCR; TCRdb stores in-frame clones only, minus some. The data hold about 120,000 clones, with approximately 85% observed a single time. The sequenced sample was peripheral blood, obtained on day 0 of MenACWY control vaccination. The receptors derive from an adult in good health. The CDR3 runs from the conserved cysteine through the conserved F or W. Fields, in order: clone size, J gene, V gene, D gene, CDR3 protein, CDR3 DNA. A D gene is named only where the DNA matches it firmly. The listing skips clone size in some rows; elsewhere it reads once, few, many or a size class.

clone_size: -
j_call: TRBJ2-1
v_call: TRBV5-4
d_call: TRBD2
cdr3_aa: CASSLSGGAWNEQFF
cdr3_nt: TGTGCCAGCAGCTTAAGCGGGGGGGCTTGGAATGAGCAGTTCTTC

clone_size: -
j_call: TRBJ1-3
v_call: TRBV4-2
d_call: -
cdr3_aa: CASTTYTSSGNTIYF
cdr3_nt: TGTGCCAGCACTACCTACACGAGCTCTGGAAACACCATATATTTT

clone_size: -
j_call: TRBJ2-5
v_call: TRBV7-2
d_call: -
cdr3_aa: CASSLSRGRYQETQYF
cdr3_nt: TGTGCCAGCAGCTTGTCACGGGGACGGTACCAAGAGACCCAGTACTTC

clone_size: -
j_call: TRBJ1-2
v_call: TRBV7-2
d_call: -
cdr3_aa: CASSLDPSSGPYGYTF
cdr3_nt: TGTGCCAGCAGCTTAGACCCATCCTCCGGTCCCTATGGCTACACCTTC

clone_size: -
j_call: TRBJ2-7
v_call: TRBV5-1
d_call: -
cdr3_aa: CASSLEGPTLGEQYF
cdr3_nt: TGCGCCAGCAGCTTGGAGGGGCCTACACTCGGCGAGCAGTACTTC

clone_size: -
j_call: TRBJ1-2
v_call: TRBV27
d_call: -
cdr3_aa: CASSFAGGNYGYTF
cdr3_nt: TGTGCCAGCAGTTTTGCCGGGGGCAACTATGGCTACACCTTC

clone_size: few
j_call: TRBJ2-7
v_call: TRBV19
d_call: TRBD2
cdr3_aa: CASSPGRTSGGSEQYF
cdr3_nt: TGTGCCAGTAGCCCTGGTCGGACTAGCGGGGGAAGCGAGCAGTACTTC

clone_size: -
j_call: TRBJ2-2
v_call: TRBV14
d_call: -
cdr3_aa: CASSQPSGTGELFF
cdr3_nt: TGTGCCAGCAGCCAGCCTTCTGGCACCGGGGAGCTGTTTTTT

clone_size: -
j_call: TRBJ1-5
v_call: TRBV3-1/TRBV3-2
d_call: TRBD1
cdr3_aa: CASSHRQGHQPQHF
cdr3_nt: TGTGCCAGCAGCCACCGACAGGGTCATCAGCCCCAGCATTTT

clone_size: -
j_call: TRBJ2-1
v_call: TRBV4-2
d_call: -
cdr3_aa: CASSQDFGDNEQFF
cdr3_nt: TGTGCCAGCAGCCAAGACTTCGGGGACAATGAGCAGTTCTTC

clone_size: -
j_call: TRBJ2-7
v_call: TRBV18
d_call: -
cdr3_aa: CASSPYTQASYEQYF
cdr3_nt: TGTGCCAGCTCACCATATACCCAGGCTTCCTACGAGCAGTACTTC

clone_size: few
j_call: TRBJ1-2
v_call: TRBV2
d_call: -
cdr3_aa: CASSDVARGSGYTF
cdr3_nt: TGTGCCAGCAGTGACGTTGCCAGGGGAAGCGGCTACACCTTC

clone_size: few
j_call: TRBJ2-3
v_call: TRBV2
d_call: -
cdr3_aa: CASSGDHSTDTQYF
cdr3_nt: TGTGCCAGCAGTGGGGACCACAGCACAGATACGCAGTATTTT

clone_size: -
j_call: TRBJ2-1
v_call: TRBV7-3
d_call: TRBD2
cdr3_aa: CASSLRLAGHNEQFF
cdr3_nt: TGTGCCAGCAGCTTAAGGCTAGCGGGGCACAATGAGCAGTTCTTC

clone_size: -
j_call: TRBJ1-4
v_call: TRBV29-1
d_call: -
cdr3_aa: CSVEVGEKLFF
cdr3_nt: TGCAGCGTTGAAGTAGGGGAAAAACTGTTTTTT

clone_size: -
j_call: TRBJ2-1
v_call: TRBV5-4
d_call: TRBD2
cdr3_aa: CASSSRTSGGYNEQFF
cdr3_nt: TGTGCCAGCAGCTCAAGGACTAGCGGGGGTTACAATGAGCAGTTCTTC

clone_size: -
j_call: TRBJ1-3
v_call: TRBV13
d_call: -
cdr3_aa: CASSLGLASSGNTIYF
cdr3_nt: TGTGCCAGCAGCTTAGGCCTGGCAAGCTCTGGAAACACCATATATTTT

clone_size: -
j_call: TRBJ2-7
v_call: TRBV28
d_call: TRBD2
cdr3_aa: CASSLAGGVYEQYF
cdr3_nt: TGTGCCAGCAGTTTAGCGGGGGGAGTCTACGAGCAGTACTTC

clone_size: once
j_call: TRBJ2-6
v_call: TRBV7-6
d_call: -
cdr3_aa: CASSLLGSSGANVLTF
cdr3_nt: TGTGCCAGCAGCTTATTAGGGAGCTCTGGGGCCAACGTCCTGACTTTC

clone_size: -
j_call: TRBJ2-1
v_call: TRBV18
d_call: TRBD1
cdr3_aa: CASSSQGQGSNEQFF
cdr3_nt: TGTGCCAGCTCCTCTCAGGGACAGGGAAGCAATGAGCAGTTCTTC

clone_size: -
j_call: TRBJ1-2
v_call: TRBV4-1
d_call: TRBD1
cdr3_aa: CASSQGTGDDGYTF
cdr3_nt: TGCGCCAGCAGCCAGGGGACAGGGGATGATGGCTACACCTTC

clone_size: -
j_call: TRBJ1-5
v_call: TRBV7-9
d_call: -
cdr3_aa: CASSLADYWPQHF
cdr3_nt: TGTGCCAGCAGCTTAGCCGACTATTGGCCCCAGCATTTT

clone_size: -
j_call: TRBJ1-4
v_call: TRBV28
d_call: TRBD1
cdr3_aa: CASSLRQGADELFF
cdr3_nt: TGTGCCAGCAGTCTTCGACAGGGGGCCGACGAACTGTTTTTT

clone_size: -
j_call: TRBJ2-6
v_call: TRBV28
d_call: -
cdr3_aa: CASSGSTGANVLTF
cdr3_nt: TGTGCCAGCAGTGGTAGTACTGGGGCCAACGTCCTGACTTTC

clone_size: -
j_call: TRBJ1-1
v_call: TRBV6-2/TRBV6-3
d_call: TRBD1
cdr3_aa: CASSSLTPGQRAFF
cdr3_nt: TGTGCCAGCAGTTCCCTTACCCCGGGACAGAGGGCTTTCTTT

clone_size: -
j_call: TRBJ1-5
v_call: TRBV6-1
d_call: -
cdr3_aa: CASSEAEVGNQHF
cdr3_nt: TGTGCCAGCAGTGAAGCTGAGGTGGGGAACCAGCATTTT

clone_size: -
j_call: TRBJ2-1
v_call: TRBV24-1
d_call: -
cdr3_aa: CATSDSGRGTYNEQFF
cdr3_nt: TGTGCCACCAGTGATTCTGGCAGGGGTACCTACAATGAGCAGTTCTTC

clone_size: -
j_call: TRBJ1-5
v_call: TRBV12-3/TRBV12-4
d_call: -
cdr3_aa: CASSLGFQETQHF
cdr3_nt: TGTGCCAGCAGTCTTGGCTTTCAGGAGACCCAGCATTTT

clone_size: once
j_call: TRBJ1-1
v_call: TRBV5-5
d_call: -
cdr3_aa: CASQTGLFEAFF
cdr3_nt: TGTGCCAGTCAGACAGGACTATTTGAAGCTTTCTTT

clone_size: -
j_call: TRBJ1-1
v_call: TRBV11-2
d_call: TRBD1
cdr3_aa: CASSKSGTGRATEAFF
cdr3_nt: TGTGCCAGCAGCAAGTCCGGGACAGGGAGGGCGACTGAAGCTTTCTTT

clone_size: -
j_call: TRBJ2-5
v_call: TRBV18
d_call: -
cdr3_aa: CASSPNYQETQYF
cdr3_nt: TGTGCCAGCTCACCTAACTACCAAGAGACCCAGTACTTC

clone_size: -
j_call: TRBJ1-6
v_call: TRBV11-3
d_call: TRBD1
cdr3_aa: CASSIQGSDSPLHF
cdr3_nt: TGTGCCAGCAGCATACAGGGGTCGGATTCACCCCTCCACTTT

clone_size: once
j_call: TRBJ2-1
v_call: TRBV4-3
d_call: TRBD1
cdr3_aa: CASSQDGQGAYNEQFF
cdr3_nt: TGCGCCAGCAGCCAAGATGGACAGGGGGCCTACAATGAGCAGTTCTTC

clone_size: -
j_call: TRBJ1-6
v_call: TRBV6-6
d_call: TRBD1
cdr3_aa: CASGTGGASPLHF
cdr3_nt: TGTGCCAGCGGGACAGGGGGCGCTTCACCCCTCCACTTT

clone_size: -
j_call: TRBJ2-1
v_call: TRBV28
d_call: TRBD2
cdr3_aa: CASSFRRMGLARYYNEQFF
cdr3_nt: TGTGCCAGCAGTTTTAGGAGGATGGGACTAGCGAGGTATTACAATGAGCAGTTCTTC

clone_size: -
j_call: TRBJ2-7
v_call: TRBV14
d_call: -
cdr3_aa: CASSQGRGYEQYF
cdr3_nt: TGTGCCAGCAGCCAAGGACGGGGCTACGAGCAGTACTTC

clone_size: -
j_call: TRBJ2-7
v_call: TRBV5-5
d_call: -
cdr3_aa: CASSPGGGRLSYEQYF
cdr3_nt: TGTGCCAGCAGCCCTGGCGGAGGACGTCTGTCCTACGAGCAGTACTTC

clone_size: few
j_call: TRBJ2-2
v_call: TRBV3-1/TRBV3-2
d_call: TRBD2
cdr3_aa: CASSPRTSGSHTGELFF
cdr3_nt: TGTGCCAGCAGCCCACGGACTAGCGGGAGTCACACCGGGGAGCTGTTTTTT

clone_size: -
j_call: TRBJ1-6
v_call: TRBV28
d_call: -
cdr3_aa: CASSLSAGKWNSPLHF
cdr3_nt: TGTGCCAGCAGTTTATCTGCAGGAAAGTGGAATTCACCCCTCCACTTT

clone_size: once
j_call: TRBJ2-7
v_call: TRBV28
d_call: -
cdr3_aa: CASSSALREQYF
cdr3_nt: TGTGCCAGCAGTTCGGCCCTACGGGAGCAGTACTTC

clone_size: -
j_call: TRBJ2-5
v_call: TRBV10-2
d_call: -
cdr3_aa: CASSEWETQYF
cdr3_nt: TGCGCCAGCAGTGAATGGGAGACCCAGTACTTC

clone_size: -
j_call: TRBJ2-2
v_call: TRBV4-1
d_call: TRBD2
cdr3_aa: CASSLGSLAGGPNTGELFF
cdr3_nt: TGCGCCAGCAGCCTAGGGAGCCTAGCGGGGGGACCGAACACCGGGGAGCTGTTTTTT

clone_size: -
j_call: TRBJ1-2
v_call: TRBV6-2/TRBV6-3
d_call: -
cdr3_aa: CASSVADYGYTF
cdr3_nt: TGTGCCAGCAGTGTGGCGGACTATGGCTACACCTTC

clone_size: -
j_call: TRBJ2-1
v_call: TRBV28
d_call: -
cdr3_aa: CASSLDILGQFF
cdr3_nt: TGTGCCAGCAGCCTAGACATTCTGGGGCAGTTCTTC

clone_size: -
j_call: TRBJ2-5
v_call: TRBV10-3
d_call: -
cdr3_aa: CASQWAQYF
cdr3_nt: TGTGCCTCGCAGTGGGCCCAGTACTTC

clone_size: -
j_call: TRBJ2-5
v_call: TRBV6-5
d_call: TRBD2
cdr3_aa: CASTRSGGQETQYF
cdr3_nt: TGTGCCAGCACTAGGTCGGGGGGTCAGGAGACCCAGTACTTC

clone_size: -
j_call: TRBJ2-3
v_call: TRBV5-1
d_call: TRBD1
cdr3_aa: CASSQGQGGLDTQYF
cdr3_nt: TGCGCCAGCAGCCAGGGACAGGGAGGCTTAGATACGCAGTATTTT

clone_size: many
j_call: TRBJ1-4
v_call: TRBV6-1
d_call: TRBD1
cdr3_aa: CASSEAAGQGNEKLFF
cdr3_nt: TGTGCCAGCAGTGAAGCAGCCGGACAGGGCAATGAAAAACTGTTTTTT

clone_size: -
j_call: TRBJ1-6
v_call: TRBV9
d_call: -
cdr3_aa: CASSVGGNSPLHF
cdr3_nt: TGTGCCAGCAGCGTAGGAGGTAATTCACCCCTCCACTTT

clone_size: once
j_call: TRBJ2-7
v_call: TRBV7-2
d_call: -
cdr3_aa: CASSLSEYYEQYF
cdr3_nt: TGTGCCAGCAGTTTAAGCGAATACTACGAGCAGTACTTC

clone_size: -
j_call: TRBJ1-2
v_call: TRBV28
d_call: TRBD1
cdr3_aa: CASSARDRGPYGYTF
cdr3_nt: TGTGCCAGCAGTGCCCGGGACAGGGGGCCCTATGGCTACACCTTC

clone_size: -
j_call: TRBJ1-5
v_call: TRBV19
d_call: TRBD1
cdr3_aa: CASSLRDRALYSNQPQHF
cdr3_nt: TGTGCCAGTAGTCTCCGGGACAGGGCCCTTTATAGCAATCAGCCCCAGCATTTT

clone_size: medium-sized
j_call: TRBJ2-1
v_call: TRBV19
d_call: TRBD2
cdr3_aa: CASGEVGPSGGIYNEQFF
cdr3_nt: TGTGCCAGTGGGGAGGTCGGGCCTAGCGGGGGAATCTACAATGAGCAGTTCTTC

clone_size: -
j_call: TRBJ1-2
v_call: TRBV24-1
d_call: -
cdr3_aa: CANRGDRGPYGYTF
cdr3_nt: TGTGCCAACAGAGGGGACCGCGGCCCCTATGGCTACACCTTC

clone_size: -
j_call: TRBJ2-3
v_call: TRBV7-7
d_call: -
cdr3_aa: CASSPPPTDTQYF
cdr3_nt: TGTGCCAGCAGTCCCCCACCCACAGATACGCAGTATTTT

clone_size: -
j_call: TRBJ1-5
v_call: TRBV7-9
d_call: TRBD1
cdr3_aa: CASSPKGAPSNQPQHF
cdr3_nt: TGTGCCAGCAGCCCTAAGGGGGCACCTAGCAATCAGCCCCAGCATTTT

clone_size: -
j_call: TRBJ2-3
v_call: TRBV27
d_call: TRBD2
cdr3_aa: CASSLSLAGGTDTQYF
cdr3_nt: TGTGCCAGCAGTTTATCTCTAGCGGGGGGCACAGATACGCAGTATTTT

clone_size: -
j_call: TRBJ1-5
v_call: TRBV30
d_call: -
cdr3_aa: CAWSVPRGINQPQHF
cdr3_nt: TGTGCCTGGAGTGTACCTAGAGGGATCAATCAGCCCCAGCATTTT

clone_size: -
j_call: TRBJ1-1
v_call: TRBV21-1
d_call: -
cdr3_aa: CASNPKRWTEAFF
cdr3_nt: TGTGCCAGCAATCCAAAACGGTGGACTGAAGCTTTCTTT